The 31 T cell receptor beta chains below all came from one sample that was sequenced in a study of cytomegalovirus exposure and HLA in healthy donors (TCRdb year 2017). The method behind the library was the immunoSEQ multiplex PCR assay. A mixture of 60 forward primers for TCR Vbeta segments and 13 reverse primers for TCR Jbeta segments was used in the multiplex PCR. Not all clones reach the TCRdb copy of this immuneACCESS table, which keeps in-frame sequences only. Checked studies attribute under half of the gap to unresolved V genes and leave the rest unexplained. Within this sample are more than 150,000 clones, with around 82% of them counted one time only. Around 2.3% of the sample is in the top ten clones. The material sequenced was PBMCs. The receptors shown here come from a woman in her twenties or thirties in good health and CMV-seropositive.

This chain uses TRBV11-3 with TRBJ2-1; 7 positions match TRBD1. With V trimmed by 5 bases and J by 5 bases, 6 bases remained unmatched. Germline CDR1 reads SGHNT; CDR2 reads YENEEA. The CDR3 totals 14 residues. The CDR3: CASSNRDSNNEQFF. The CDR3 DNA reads TGTGCCAGCAGCAATCGGGACAGCAACAATGAGCAGTTCTTC.

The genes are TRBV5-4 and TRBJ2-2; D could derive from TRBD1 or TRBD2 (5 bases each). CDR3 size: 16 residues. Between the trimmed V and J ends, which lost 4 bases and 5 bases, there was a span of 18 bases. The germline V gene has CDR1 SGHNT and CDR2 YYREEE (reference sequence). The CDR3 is CASSMGPRESTGELFF. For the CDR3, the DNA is TGTGCCAGCAGCATGGGACCCAGGGAATCGACCGGGGAGCTGTTTTTT.

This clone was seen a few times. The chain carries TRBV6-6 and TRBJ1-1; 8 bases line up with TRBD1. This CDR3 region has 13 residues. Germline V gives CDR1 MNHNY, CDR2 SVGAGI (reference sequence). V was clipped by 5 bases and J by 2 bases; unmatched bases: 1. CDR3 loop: CASSGQGNTEAFF. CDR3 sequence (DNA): TGTGCCAGCAGTGGACAGGGTAACACTGAAGCTTTCTTT.

This CDR3 is CASSPPSLYEQYF. Here the CDR3 DNA reads TGTGCCAGCTCACCACCGTCCCTCTACGAGCAGTACTTC. This chain links TRBV18 with TRBJ2-7; no clear D gene. Germline V gene data show CDR1 as KGHSH and CDR2 as LQKENI. Deletions cut 0 bases from V and 3 bases from J, with 6 bases between. CDR3 length equals 13 residues.

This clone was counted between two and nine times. This CDR3 is CASSYETGHNSPLHF. For the CDR3, the DNA is TGTGCCAGCAGTTATGAGACAGGGCATAATTCACCCCTCCACTTT. The chain employs TRBV6-5 and TRBJ1-6, with 7 bases identical to TRBD1. The V gene's germline CDR1 is MNHEY and CDR2 SVGAGI. The V gene end was trimmed by 3 bases and the J gene end by 5 bases; junction bases not matched to a gene: 4. The length of the CDR3 is 15 residues.

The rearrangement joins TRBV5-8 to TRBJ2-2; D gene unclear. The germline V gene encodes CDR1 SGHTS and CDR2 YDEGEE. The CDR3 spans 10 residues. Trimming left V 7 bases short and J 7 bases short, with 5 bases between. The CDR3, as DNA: TGTGCCAGCCCCCGCGGGGAGCTGTTTTTT. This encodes CASPRGELFF. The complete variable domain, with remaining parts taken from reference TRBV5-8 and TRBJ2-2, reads EAGVTQSPTHLIKTRGQQATLRCSPISGHTSVYWYQQALGLGLQFLLWYDEGEERNRGNFPPRFSGRQFPNYSSELNVNALELEDSALYLCASPRGELFFGEGSRLTVL.

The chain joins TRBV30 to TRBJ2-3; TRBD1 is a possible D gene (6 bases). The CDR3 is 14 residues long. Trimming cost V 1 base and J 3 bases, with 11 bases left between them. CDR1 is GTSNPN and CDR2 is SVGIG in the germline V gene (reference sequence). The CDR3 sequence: CAWSGGGTTDTQYF. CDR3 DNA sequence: TGTGCCTGGAGTGGAGGGGGAACTACAGATACGCAGTATTTT. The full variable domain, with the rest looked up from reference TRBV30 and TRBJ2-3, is SQTIHQWPATLVQPVGSPLSLECTVEGTSNPNLYWYRQAAGRGLQLLFYSVGIGQISSEVPQNLSASRPQDRQFILSSKKLLLSDSGFYLCAWSGGGTTDTQYFGPGTRLTVL.

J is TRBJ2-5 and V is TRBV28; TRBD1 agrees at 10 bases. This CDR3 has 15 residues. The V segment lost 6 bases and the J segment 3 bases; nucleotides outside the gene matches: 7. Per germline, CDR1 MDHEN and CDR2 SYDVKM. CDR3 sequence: CASSSSGTGEETQYF. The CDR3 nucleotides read TGTGCCAGCAGCTCCTCGGGGACAGGGGAAGAGACCCAGTACTTC.

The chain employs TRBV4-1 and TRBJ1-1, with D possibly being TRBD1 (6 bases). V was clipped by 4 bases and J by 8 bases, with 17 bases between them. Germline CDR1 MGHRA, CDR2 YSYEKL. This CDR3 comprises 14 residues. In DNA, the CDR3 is TGCGCCAGCAGCCCCATTGGTCGACAGGAAGAAGCTTTCTTT. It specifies CASSPIGRQEEAFF.

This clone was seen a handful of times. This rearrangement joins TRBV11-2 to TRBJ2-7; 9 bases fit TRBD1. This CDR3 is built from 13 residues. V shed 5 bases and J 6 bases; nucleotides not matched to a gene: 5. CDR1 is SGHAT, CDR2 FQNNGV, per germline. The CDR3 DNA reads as TGTGCCAGCAGCCAGACAGGGGGGAGCGAGCAGTACTTC. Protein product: CASSQTGGSEQYF.

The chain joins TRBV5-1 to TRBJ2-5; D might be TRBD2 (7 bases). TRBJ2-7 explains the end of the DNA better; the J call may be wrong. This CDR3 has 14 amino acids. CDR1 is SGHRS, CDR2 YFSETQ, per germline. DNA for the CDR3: TGCGCCAGCAGCTGGAGGGGGGGTGAGTACGAGCAGTACTTC. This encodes CASSWRGGEYEQYF.

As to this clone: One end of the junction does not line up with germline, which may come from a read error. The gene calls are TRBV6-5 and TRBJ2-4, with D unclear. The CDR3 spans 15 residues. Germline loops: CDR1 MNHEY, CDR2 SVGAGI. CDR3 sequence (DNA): TGTGCCAGCAGCTACTTGGAGCTAGCCAAAAACATTCAGTACTTC. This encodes CASSYLELAKNIQYF.

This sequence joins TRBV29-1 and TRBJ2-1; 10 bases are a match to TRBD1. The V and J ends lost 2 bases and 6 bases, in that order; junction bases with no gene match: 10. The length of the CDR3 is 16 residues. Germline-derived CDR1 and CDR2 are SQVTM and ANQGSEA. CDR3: CSVELGPGQGFNEQFF. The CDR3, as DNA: TGCAGCGTTGAACTTGGTCCGGGACAGGGGTTCAATGAGCAGTTCTTC.

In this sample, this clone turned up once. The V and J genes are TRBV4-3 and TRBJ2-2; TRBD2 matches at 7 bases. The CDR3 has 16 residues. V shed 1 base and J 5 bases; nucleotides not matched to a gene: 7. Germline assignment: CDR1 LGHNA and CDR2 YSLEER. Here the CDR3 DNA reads TGCGCCAGCAGCCAAGGAGAAGCGGGGAGAACCGGGGAGCTGTTTTTT. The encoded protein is CASSQGEAGRTGELFF.

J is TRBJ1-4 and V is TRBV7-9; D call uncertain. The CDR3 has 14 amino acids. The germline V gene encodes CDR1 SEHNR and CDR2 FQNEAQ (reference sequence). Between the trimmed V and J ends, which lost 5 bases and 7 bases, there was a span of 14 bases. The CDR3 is CASSDRAEGEKLFF. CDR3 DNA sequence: TGTGCCAGCAGCGACCGGGCAGAGGGTGAAAAACTGTTTTTT.

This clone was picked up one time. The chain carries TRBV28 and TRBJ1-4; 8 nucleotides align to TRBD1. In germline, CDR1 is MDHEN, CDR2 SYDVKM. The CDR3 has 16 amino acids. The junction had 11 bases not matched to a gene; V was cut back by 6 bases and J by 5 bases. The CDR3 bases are TGTGCCAGCAGCCCGCTTAGGGACAGGCGAAATGAAAAACTGTTTTTT. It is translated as CASSPLRDRRNEKLFF.

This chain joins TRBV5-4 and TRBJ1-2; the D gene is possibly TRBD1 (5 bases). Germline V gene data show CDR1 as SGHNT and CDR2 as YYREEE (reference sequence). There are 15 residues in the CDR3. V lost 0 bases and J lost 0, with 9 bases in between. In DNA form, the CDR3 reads TGTGCCAGCAGCTTGGACAGGACGGCTAACTATGGCTACACCTTC. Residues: CASSLDRTANYGYTF.

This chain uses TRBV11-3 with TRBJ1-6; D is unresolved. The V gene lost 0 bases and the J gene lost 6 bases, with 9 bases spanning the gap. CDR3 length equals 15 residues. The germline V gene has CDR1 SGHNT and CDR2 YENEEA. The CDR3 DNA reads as TGTGCCAGCAGCTTAGAAACCGGCGGTAATTCACCCCTCCACTTT. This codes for CASSLETGGNSPLHF.

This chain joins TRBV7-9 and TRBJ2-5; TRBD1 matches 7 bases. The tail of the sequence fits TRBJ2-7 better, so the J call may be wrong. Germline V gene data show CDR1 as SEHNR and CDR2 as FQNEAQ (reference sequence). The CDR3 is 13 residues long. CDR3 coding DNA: TGTGCCAGCAGCCACGGGACAGCCTACGAGCAGTACTTC. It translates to CASSHGTAYEQYF.

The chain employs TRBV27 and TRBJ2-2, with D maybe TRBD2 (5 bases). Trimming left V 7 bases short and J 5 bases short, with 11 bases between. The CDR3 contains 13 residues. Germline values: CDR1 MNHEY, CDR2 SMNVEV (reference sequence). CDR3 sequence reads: CASTRTGTGELFF. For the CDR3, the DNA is TGTGCCAGCACCAGGACTGGAACCGGGGAGCTGTTTTTT.

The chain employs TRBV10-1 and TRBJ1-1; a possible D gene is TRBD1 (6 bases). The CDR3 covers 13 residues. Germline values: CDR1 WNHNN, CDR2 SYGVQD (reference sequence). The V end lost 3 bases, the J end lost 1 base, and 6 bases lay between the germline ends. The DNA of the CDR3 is TGCGCCAGCAGTGAAGGGGGGAACACTGAAGCTTTCTTT. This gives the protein CASSEGGNTEAFF.

Here the CDR3 reads CATGRGAREQYF. CDR3 sequence (DNA): TGTGCCACCGGGCGGGGGGCTCGCGAGCAGTACTTC. The chain carries TRBV15 and TRBJ2-7; 8 bases are shared with TRBD2. The CDR3 spans 12 residues. The trim removed 8 bases at V and 6 bases at J, leaving 6 bases unmatched. Germline CDR1 and CDR2: LNHNV and YYDKDF (reference sequence).

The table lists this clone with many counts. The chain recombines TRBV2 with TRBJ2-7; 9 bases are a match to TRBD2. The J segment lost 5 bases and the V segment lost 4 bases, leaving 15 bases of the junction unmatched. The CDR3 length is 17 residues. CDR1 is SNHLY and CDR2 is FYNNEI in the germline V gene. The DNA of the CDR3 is TGTGCCAGCAGTGCTAAAATAGCGGGGGCCCGGGACCACGAGCAGTACTTC. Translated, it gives CASSAKIAGARDHEQYF.

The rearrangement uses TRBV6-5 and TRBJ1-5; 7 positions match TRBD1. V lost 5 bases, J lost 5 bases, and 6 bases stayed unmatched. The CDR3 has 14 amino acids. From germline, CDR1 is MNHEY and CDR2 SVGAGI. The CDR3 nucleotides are TGTGCCAGCAGTCCCTGGGACAGCCATCAGCCCCAGCATTTT. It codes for CASSPWDSHQPQHF.

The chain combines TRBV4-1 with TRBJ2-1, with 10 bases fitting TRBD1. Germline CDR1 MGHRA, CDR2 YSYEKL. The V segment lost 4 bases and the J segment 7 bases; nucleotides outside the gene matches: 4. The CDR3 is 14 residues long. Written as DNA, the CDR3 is TGCGCCAGCAGCCTTGGGGGACAGGGGAATGAGCAGTTCTTC. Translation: CASSLGGQGNEQFF.

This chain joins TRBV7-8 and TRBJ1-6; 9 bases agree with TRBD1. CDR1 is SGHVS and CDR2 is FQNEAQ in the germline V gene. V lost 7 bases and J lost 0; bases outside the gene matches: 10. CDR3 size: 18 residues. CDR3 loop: CASIQTGGAGSYNSPLHF. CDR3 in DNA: TGTGCCAGCATCCAAACAGGGGGCGCCGGCTCCTATAATTCACCCCTCCACTTT.

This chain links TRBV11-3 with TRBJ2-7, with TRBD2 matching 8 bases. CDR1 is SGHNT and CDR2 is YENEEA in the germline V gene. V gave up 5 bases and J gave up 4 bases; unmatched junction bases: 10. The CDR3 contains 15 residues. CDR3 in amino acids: CASSPVKREPYEQYF. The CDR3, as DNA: TGTGCCAGCAGCCCCGTGAAGCGGGAGCCTTACGAGCAGTACTTC. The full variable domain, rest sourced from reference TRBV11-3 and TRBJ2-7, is EAGVVQSPRYKIIEKKQPVAFWCNPISGHNTLYWYLQNLGQGPELLIRYENEEAVDDSQLPKDRFSAERLKGVDSTLKIQPAELGDSAVYLCASSPVKREPYEQYFGPGTRLTVT.

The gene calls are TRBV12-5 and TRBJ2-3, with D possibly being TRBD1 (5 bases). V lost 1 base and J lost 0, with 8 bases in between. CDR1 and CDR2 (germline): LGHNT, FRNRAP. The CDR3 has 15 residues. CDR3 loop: CASGLDRISTDTQYF. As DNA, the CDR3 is TGTGCTAGTGGTTTGGACAGGATAAGCACAGATACGCAGTATTTT.

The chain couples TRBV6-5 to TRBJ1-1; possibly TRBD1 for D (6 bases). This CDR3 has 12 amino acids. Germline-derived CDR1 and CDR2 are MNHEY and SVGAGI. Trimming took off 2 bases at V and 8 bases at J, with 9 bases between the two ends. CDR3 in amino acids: CASSYAGAEAFF. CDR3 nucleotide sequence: TGTGCCAGCAGTTACGCAGGGGCAGAAGCTTTCTTT.

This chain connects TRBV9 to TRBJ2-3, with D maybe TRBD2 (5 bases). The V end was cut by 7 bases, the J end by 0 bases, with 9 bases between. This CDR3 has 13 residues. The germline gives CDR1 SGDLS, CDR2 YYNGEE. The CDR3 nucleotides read TGTGCCAGCCGGGGTGCTAGCACAGATACGCAGTATTTT. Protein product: CASRGASTDTQYF.

The chain's CDR3 is CASSLNGGRGGSPLHF. CDR3 in DNA: TGTGCCAGCAGTTTAAACGGGGGGCGAGGGGGATCACCCCTCCACTTT. The chain couples TRBV28 to TRBJ1-6; D perhaps matches TRBD1 (6 bases). The CDR3 is 16 residues long. Germline CDR1 and CDR2: MDHEN and SYDVKM. V was clipped by 2 bases and J by 10 bases, with 18 bases between them. Drawing the rest from reference TRBV28 and TRBJ1-6, the complete variable domain is DVKVTQSSRYLVKRTGEKVFLECVQDMDHENMFWYRQDPGLGLRLIYFSYDVKMKEKGDIPEGYSVSREKKERFSLILESASTNQTSMYLCASSLNGGRGGSPLHFGNGTRLTVT.